This T cell receptor beta chain is from a study of CD8 T cells in ankylosing spondylitis. The ends were cut back, 7 bases at V and 5 bases at J, with 17 bases in the middle. The CDR3 totals 14 residues. This clonotype was counted a few times. The target antigen is unknown. Researchers built TCR beta libraries using quantitative 5'-RACE with molecular barcodes. TCRdb passed the 5' RACE reads through MiXCR, listing each CDR3 protein once. The profile covers fewer than 250,000 distinct CDR3 sequences, with roughly 32% appearing a single time and roughly 4% taken by the ten largest. Study conclusions and caveats: Disease-linked clones displayed a CD8+ phenotype and appeared relatively rarely in peripheral blood.

Sequenced input: blood, either unsorted or a sorted T cell fraction (not recorded which). This chain joins TRBV12-3 or TRBV12-4 and TRBJ2-5; possibly TRBD1 for D (6 bases). The source is a male donor with ankylosing spondylitis or in good health (not recorded which). The CDR3 sequence: CASTTRGSGETQYF. The CDR3 region has the DNA TGTGCCAGCACCACCAGGGGTTCGGGCGAGACCCAGTACTTC.